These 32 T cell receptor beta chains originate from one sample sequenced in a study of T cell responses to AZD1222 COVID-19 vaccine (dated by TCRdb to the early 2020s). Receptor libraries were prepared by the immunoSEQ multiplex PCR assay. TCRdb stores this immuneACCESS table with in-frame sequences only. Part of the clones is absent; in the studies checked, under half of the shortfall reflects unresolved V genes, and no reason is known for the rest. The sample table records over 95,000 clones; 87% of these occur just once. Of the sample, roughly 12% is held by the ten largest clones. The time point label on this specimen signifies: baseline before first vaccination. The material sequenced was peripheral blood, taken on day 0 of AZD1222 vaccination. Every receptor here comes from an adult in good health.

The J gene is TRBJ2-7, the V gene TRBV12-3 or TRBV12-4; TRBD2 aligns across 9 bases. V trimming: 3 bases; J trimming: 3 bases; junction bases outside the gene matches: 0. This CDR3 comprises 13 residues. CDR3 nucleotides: TGTGCCAGCAGTTTTAGCGGGAGCTACGAGCAGTACTTC. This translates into CASSFSGSYEQYF.

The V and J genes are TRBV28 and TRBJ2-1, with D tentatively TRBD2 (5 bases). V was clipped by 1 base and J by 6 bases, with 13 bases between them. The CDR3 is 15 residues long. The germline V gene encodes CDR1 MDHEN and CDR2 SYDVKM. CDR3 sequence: CASSLSQGLSNEQFF. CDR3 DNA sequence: TGTGCCAGCAGTTTATCCCAAGGACTGAGCAATGAGCAGTTCTTC.

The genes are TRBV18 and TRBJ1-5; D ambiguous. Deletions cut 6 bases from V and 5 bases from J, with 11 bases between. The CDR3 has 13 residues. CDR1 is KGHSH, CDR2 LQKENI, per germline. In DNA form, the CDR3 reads TGTGCCAGCTCCGATGGACGGGATCAGCCCCAGCATTTT. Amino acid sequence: CASSDGRDQPQHF.

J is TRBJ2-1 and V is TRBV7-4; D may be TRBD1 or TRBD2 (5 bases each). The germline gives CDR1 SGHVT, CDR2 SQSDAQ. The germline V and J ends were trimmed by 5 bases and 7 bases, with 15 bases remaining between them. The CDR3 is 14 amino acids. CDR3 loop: CASSPRDARNEQFF. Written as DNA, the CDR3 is TGTGCCAGCAGCCCTCGGGACGCCCGTAATGAGCAGTTCTTC.

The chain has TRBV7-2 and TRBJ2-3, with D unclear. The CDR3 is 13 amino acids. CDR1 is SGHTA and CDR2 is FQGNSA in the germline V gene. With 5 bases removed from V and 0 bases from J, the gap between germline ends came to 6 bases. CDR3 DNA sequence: TGTGCCAGCAGCCCTGTCAGCACAGATACGCAGTATTTT. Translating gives CASSPVSTDTQYF.

The chain's CDR3 is CASSQGGYSYEQYF. For the CDR3, the DNA is TGCGCCAGCAGCCAGGGGGGGTATTCCTACGAGCAGTACTTC. The chain recombines TRBV5-1 with TRBJ2-7; D assignment may be TRBD1 or TRBD2 (7 bases each). The V end lost 4 bases, the J end lost 1 base, and 12 bases lay between the germline ends. The germline V gene has CDR1 SGHRS and CDR2 YFSETQ. The CDR3 has 14 residues.

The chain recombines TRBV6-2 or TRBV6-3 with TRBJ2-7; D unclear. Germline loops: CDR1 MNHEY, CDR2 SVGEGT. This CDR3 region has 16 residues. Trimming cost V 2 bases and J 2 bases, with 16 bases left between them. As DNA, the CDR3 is TGTGCCAGCAGTTACCCAAAAGAATTGGGAACCTACGAGCAGTACTTC. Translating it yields CASSYPKELGTYEQYF.

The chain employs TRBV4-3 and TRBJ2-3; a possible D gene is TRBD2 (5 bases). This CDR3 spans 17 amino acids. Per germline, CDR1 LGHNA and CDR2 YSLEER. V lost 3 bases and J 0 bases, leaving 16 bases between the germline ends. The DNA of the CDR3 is TGCGCCAGCAGCCAGCGGTACGGGGAAGGGAGCACAGATACGCAGTATTTT. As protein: CASSQRYGEGSTDTQYF.

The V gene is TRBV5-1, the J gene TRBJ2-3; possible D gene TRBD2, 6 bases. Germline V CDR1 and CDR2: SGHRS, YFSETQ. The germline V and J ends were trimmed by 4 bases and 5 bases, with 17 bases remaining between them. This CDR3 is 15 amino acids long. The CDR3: CASSGGTPPGDTQYF. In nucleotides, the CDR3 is TGCGCCAGCAGCGGCGGGACTCCCCCCGGAGATACGCAGTATTTT.

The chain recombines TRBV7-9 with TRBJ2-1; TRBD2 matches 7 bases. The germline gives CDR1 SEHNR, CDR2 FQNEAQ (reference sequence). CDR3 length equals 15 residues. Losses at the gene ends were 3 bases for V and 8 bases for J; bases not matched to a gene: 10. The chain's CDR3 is CASSLGSGVWDEQFF. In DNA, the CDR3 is TGTGCCAGCAGCTTGGGGAGCGGGGTTTGGGATGAGCAGTTCTTC.

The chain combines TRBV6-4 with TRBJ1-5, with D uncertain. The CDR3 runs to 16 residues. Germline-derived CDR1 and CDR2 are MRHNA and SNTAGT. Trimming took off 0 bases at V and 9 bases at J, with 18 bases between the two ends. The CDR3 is CASSDSQPPLCWPQHF. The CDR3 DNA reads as TGTGCCAGCAGTGACTCGCAGCCTCCACTTTGCTGGCCCCAGCATTTT.

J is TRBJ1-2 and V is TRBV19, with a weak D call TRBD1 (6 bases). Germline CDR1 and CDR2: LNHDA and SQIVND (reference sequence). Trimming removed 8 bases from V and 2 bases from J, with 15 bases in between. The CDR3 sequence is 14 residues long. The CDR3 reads CASRRGHVNYGYTF. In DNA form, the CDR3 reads TGTGCCAGTCGCCGGGGACACGTAAACTATGGCTACACCTTC.

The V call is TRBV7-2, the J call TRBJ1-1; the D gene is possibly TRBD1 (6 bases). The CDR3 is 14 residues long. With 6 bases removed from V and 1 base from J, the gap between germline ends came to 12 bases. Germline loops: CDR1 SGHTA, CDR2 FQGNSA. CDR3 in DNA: TGTGCCAGCAGAACAAAGGGGGGGAACACTGAAGCTTTCTTT. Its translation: CASRTKGGNTEAFF.

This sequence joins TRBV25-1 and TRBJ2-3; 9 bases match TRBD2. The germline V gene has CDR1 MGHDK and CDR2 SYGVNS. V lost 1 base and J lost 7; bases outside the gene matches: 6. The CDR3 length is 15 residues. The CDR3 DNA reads TGTGCCAGCAGTGAATCGGTTAGCGGGAGATATACGCAGTATTTT. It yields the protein CASSESVSGRYTQYF.

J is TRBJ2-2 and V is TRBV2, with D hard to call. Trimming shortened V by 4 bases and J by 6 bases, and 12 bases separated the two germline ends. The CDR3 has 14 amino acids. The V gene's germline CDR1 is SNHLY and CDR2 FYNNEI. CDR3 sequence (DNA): TGTGCCAGCAGTGTTTTTGGGTCGGCCGGGGAGCTGTTTTTT. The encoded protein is CASSVFGSAGELFF. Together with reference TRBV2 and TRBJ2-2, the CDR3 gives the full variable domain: EPEVTQTPSHQVTQMGQEVILRCVPISNHLYFYWYRQILGQKVEFLVSFYNNEISEKSEIFDDQFSVERPDGSNFTLKIRSTKLEDSAMYFCASSVFGSAGELFFGEGSRLTVL.

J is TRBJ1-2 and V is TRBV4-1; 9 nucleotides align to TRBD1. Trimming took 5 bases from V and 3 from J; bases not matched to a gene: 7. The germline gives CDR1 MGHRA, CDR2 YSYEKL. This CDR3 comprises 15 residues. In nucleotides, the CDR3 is TGCGCCAGCAGCGGAGACCGGGACAGGGACTATGGCTACACCTTC. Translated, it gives CASSGDRDRDYGYTF.

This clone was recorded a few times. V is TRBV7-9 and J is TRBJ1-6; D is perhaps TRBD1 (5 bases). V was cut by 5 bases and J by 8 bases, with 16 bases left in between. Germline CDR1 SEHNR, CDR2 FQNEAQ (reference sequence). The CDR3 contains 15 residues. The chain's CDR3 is CASSVRVQGDSPLHF. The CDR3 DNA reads TGTGCCAGCAGCGTGAGAGTTCAGGGCGATTCACCCCTCCACTTT.

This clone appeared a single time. The DNA of the CDR3 is TGTGCCACCAGTGATGGACAGCACCCTAATGAAAAACTGTTTTTT. It encodes CATSDGQHPNEKLFF. The chain carries TRBV24-1 and TRBJ1-4; a weak D match, TRBD1 (6 bases). This CDR3 has 15 amino acids. V lost 3 bases, J lost 3 bases, and 10 bases lay in between. The germline CDR1 and CDR2 sequences are KGHDR and SFDVKD.

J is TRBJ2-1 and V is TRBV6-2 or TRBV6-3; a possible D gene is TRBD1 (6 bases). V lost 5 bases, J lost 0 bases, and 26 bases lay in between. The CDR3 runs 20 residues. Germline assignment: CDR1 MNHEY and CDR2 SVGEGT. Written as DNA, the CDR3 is TGTGCCAGCAGTCAGGGGTGGGGCAAACGCGAACAAAGCTCCTACAATGAGCAGTTCTTC. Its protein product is CASSQGWGKREQSSYNEQFF.

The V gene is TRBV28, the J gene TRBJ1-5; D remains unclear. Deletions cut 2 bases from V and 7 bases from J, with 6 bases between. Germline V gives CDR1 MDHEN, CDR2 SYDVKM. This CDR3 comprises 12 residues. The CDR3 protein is CASSLVYQPQHF. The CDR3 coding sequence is TGTGCCAGCAGTTTAGTCTACCAGCCCCAGCATTTT. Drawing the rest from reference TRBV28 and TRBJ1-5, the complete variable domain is DVKVTQSSRYLVKRTGEKVFLECVQDMDHENMFWYRQDPGLGLRLIYFSYDVKMKEKGDIPEGYSVSREKKERFSLILESASTNQTSMYLCASSLVYQPQHFGDGTRLSIL.

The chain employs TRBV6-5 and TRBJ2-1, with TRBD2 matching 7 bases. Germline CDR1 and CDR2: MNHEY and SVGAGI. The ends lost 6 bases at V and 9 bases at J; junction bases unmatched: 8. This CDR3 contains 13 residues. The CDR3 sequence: CASSATSDGEQFF. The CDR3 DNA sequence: TGTGCCAGCAGCGCTACTAGCGACGGTGAGCAGTTCTTC.

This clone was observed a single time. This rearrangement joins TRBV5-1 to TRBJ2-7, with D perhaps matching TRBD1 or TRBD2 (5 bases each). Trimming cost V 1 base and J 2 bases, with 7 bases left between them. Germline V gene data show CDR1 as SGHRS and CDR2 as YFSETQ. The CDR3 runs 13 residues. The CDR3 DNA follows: TGCGCCAGCAGCTTGTTGGGACCCTACGAGCAGTACTTC. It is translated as CASSLLGPYEQYF.

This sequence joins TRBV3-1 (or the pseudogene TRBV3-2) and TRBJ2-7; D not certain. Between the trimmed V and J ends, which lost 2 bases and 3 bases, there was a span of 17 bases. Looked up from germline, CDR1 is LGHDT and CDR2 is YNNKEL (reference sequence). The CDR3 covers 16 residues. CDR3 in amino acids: CASSQFIGGQHYEQYF. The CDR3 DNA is TGTGCCAGCAGCCAATTTATTGGTGGGCAGCACTACGAGCAGTACTTC.

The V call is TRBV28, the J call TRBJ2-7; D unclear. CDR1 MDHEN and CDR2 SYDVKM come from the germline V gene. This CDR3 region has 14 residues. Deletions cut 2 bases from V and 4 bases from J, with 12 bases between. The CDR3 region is CASSLGSNTYEQYF. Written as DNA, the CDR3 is TGTGCCAGCAGTTTAGGGTCTAACACGTACGAGCAGTACTTC.

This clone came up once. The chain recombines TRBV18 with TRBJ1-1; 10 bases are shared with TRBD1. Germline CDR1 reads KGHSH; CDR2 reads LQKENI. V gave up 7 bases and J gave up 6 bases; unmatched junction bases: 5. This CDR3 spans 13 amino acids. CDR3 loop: CASLTGQGAEAFF. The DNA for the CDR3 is TGTGCCAGCTTAACAGGACAGGGGGCTGAAGCTTTCTTT.

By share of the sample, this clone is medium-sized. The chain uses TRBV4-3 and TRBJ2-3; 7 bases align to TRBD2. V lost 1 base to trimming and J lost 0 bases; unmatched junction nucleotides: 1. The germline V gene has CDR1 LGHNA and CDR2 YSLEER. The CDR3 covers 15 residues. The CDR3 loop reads CASSQGEGSTDTQYF. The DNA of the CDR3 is TGCGCCAGCAGCCAAGGGGAGGGAAGCACAGATACGCAGTATTTT.

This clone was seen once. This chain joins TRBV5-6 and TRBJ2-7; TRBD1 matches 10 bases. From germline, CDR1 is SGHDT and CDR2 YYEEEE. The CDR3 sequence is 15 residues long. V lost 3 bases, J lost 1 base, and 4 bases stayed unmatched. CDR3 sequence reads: CASSSKGQGSYEQYF. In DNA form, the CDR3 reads TGTGCCAGCAGCTCGAAGGGACAGGGGTCCTACGAGCAGTACTTC.

CDR3: CASSLSGTESGYTF. DNA for the CDR3: TGCGCCAGCAGCTTGTCCGGGACAGAATCCGGCTACACCTTC. V is TRBV5-1 and J is TRBJ1-2; 7 bases are shared with TRBD1. After removal of 1 base from V and 8 bases from J, the junction contained 8 bases not matched to a gene. Germline values: CDR1 SGHRS, CDR2 YFSETQ. There are 14 residues in the CDR3.

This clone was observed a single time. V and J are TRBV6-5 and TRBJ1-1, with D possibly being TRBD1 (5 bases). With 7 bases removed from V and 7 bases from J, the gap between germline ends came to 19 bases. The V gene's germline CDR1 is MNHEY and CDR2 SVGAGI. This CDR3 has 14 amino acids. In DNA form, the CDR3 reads TGTGCCAGCAATTTCATTCCTCAGGGAGGTGAAGCTTTCTTT. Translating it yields CASNFIPQGGEAFF.

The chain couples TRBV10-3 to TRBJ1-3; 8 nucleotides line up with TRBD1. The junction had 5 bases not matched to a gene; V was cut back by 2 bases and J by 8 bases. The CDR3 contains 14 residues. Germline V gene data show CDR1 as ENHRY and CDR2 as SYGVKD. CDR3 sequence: CAISERQGLDTIYF. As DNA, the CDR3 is TGTGCCATCAGTGAGAGACAGGGGCTGGACACCATATATTTT.

The CDR3 nucleotides read TGCGCCAGCAGCTCCCCGGGGTGGAATGAGCAGTTCTTC. Its protein is CASSSPGWNEQFF. The V call is TRBV5-1, the J call TRBJ2-1, with D perhaps TRBD2 (5 bases). Germline loops: CDR1 SGHRS, CDR2 YFSETQ. V shed 3 bases and J shed 7 bases, with 11 bases lying between them. The CDR3 totals 13 residues.

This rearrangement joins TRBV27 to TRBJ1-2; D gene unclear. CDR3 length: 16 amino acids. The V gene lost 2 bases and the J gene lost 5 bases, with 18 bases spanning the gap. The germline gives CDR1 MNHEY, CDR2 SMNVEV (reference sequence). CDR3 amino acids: CASSLNPPREPYGYTF. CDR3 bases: TGTGCCAGCAGTTTAAACCCCCCACGGGAGCCGTATGGCTACACCTTC.